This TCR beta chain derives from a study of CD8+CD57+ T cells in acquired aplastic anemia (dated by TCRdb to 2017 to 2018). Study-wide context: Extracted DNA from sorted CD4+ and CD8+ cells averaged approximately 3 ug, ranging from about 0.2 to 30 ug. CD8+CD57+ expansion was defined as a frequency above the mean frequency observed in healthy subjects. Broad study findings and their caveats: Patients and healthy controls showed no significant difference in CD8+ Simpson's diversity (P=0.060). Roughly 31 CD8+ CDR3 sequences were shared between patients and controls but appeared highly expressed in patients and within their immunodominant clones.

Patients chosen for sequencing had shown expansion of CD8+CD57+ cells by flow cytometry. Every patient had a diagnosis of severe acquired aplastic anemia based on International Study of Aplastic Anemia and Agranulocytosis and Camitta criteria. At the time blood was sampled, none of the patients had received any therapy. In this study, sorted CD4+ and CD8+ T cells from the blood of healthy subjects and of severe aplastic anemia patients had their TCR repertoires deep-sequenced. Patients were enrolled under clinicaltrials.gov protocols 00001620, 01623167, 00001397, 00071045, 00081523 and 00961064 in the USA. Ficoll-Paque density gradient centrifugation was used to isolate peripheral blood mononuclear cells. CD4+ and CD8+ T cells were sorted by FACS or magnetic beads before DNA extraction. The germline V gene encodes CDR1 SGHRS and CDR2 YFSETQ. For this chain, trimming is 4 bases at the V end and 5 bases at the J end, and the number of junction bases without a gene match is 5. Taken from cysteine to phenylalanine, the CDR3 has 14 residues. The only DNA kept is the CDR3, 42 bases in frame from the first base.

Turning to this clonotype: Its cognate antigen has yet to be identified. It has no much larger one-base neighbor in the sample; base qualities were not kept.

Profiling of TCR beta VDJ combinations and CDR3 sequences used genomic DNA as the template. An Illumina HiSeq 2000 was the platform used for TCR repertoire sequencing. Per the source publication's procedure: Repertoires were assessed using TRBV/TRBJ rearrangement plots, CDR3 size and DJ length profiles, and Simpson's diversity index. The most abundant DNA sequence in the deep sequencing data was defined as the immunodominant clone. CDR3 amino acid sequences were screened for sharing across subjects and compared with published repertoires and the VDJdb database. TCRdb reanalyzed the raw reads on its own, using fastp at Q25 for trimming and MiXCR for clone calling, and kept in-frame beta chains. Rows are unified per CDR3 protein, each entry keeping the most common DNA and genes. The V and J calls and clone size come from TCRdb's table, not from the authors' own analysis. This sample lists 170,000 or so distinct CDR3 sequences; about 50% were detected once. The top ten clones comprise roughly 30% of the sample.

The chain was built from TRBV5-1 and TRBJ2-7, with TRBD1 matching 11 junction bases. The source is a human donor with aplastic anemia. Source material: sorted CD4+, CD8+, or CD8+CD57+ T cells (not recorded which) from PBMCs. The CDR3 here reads CASSHGQGAHEQYF. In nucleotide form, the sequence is TGCGCCAGCAGCCACGGACAGGGGGCCCACGAGCAGTACTTC.